Included here is one TCR beta chain sequence, with context. The assay was immunoSEQ multiplex PCR, and TCRdb's table has in-frame clones only and misses some. The sample records about 660,000 clones, 70% to 90% being singletons. This sample is part of a study of shared T cell receptors in the human thymus. Per germline, CDR1 SGHTA and CDR2 FQGNSA. The CDR3 consists of 17 residues. The ends were cut back, 5 bases at V and 3 bases at J, with 22 bases in the middle. Another study also made use of these data, one on human thymus T cells. That source reports: Corrective heart surgery yielded resections, and these provided the thymus tissue. It looked as if thymic and blood repertoires used V and J genes in a biased way.

Specimen: thymocytes. V gene TRBV7-2 combines with J gene TRBJ2-5, with D perhaps matching TRBD2 (6 bases). The TCR originated in a boy under two years old with a congenital heart defect. The CDR3 DNA reads TGTGCCAGCAGCCCTAGATCATTTTTAGCGGAGGAAGAGACCCAGTACTTC. Protein sequence: CASSPRSFLAEEETQYF.